Following are 20 T cell receptor beta chains from one sample sequenced in a study of blood T cell repertoires in COVID-19. The method was immunoSEQ multiplex PCR; TCRdb's version includes in-frame clones alone and lacks a portion of them. This table holds 200,000 to 250,000 clones, approximately 88% found once. Sequenced sample: PBMCs or T cells enriched from blood (not recorded which). The origin of the receptors is a woman in her 30s who had been exposed to COVID-19.

V usage is TRBV6-1 and J usage is TRBJ2-7; weak D call: TRBD2 (6 bases). The length of the CDR3 is 14 residues. CDR1 is MNHNS and CDR2 is SASEGT in the germline V gene. V was pared by 2 bases and J by 4 bases, with 12 bases between. The CDR3 loop reads CASSEYRGLYEQYF. CDR3 DNA: TGTGCCAGCAGTGAATATCGGGGGTTGTACGAGCAGTACTTC.

The V call is TRBV5-1, the J call TRBJ1-1, with D maybe TRBD1 (5 bases). The CDR3 covers 14 residues. Germline V lookup: CDR1 SGHRS, CDR2 YFSETQ. Trimming pared 0 bases from V and 8 bases from J, leaving 14 bases between. The CDR3 region is CASSLEGTQREAFF. The CDR3 DNA follows: TGCGCCAGCAGCTTGGAGGGGACTCAAAGGGAAGCTTTCTTT.

The chain employs TRBV3-1 (or the pseudogene TRBV3-2) and TRBJ2-3; 14 positions agree with TRBD2. V gave up 5 bases and J gave up 3 bases; unmatched junction bases: 7. This CDR3 spans 17 amino acids. The germline V gene has CDR1 LGHDT and CDR2 YNNKEL (reference sequence). CDR3 loop: CASSSTSGRASTDTQYF. The CDR3 DNA sequence: TGTGCCAGCAGCTCGACTAGCGGGAGGGCGAGTACAGATACGCAGTATTTT.

The chain uses TRBV11-2 and TRBJ2-1, with 9 bases matching TRBD2. The CDR3 covers 17 residues. The V gene end was trimmed by 4 bases and the J gene end by 2 bases; junction bases not matched to a gene: 9. CDR1 and CDR2 from the germline V gene are SGHAT and FQNNGV. In DNA, the CDR3 is TGTGCCAGCAGCTCCCGACAGGGCGGGAGGGCCTACAATGAGCAGTTCTTC. The encoded protein is CASSSRQGGRAYNEQFF.

The chain couples TRBV5-6 to TRBJ2-5; TRBD2 aligns across 12 bases. With 4 bases clipped from V and 4 bases from J, the junction kept 11 bases outside the gene matches. The CDR3 is 17 residues long. Germline V CDR1 and CDR2: SGHDT, YYEEEE. The CDR3, as DNA: TGTGCCAGCAGCCACCGACTAGCGGGAGTGTCGGGAGAGACCCAGTACTTC. Translation: CASSHRLAGVSGETQYF.

The chain couples TRBV5-1 to TRBJ2-5; 12 bases are shared with TRBD2. Germline CDR1 reads SGHRS; CDR2 reads YFSETQ. The CDR3 sequence is 18 residues long. J lost 4 bases, V lost 3 bases, and 13 bases had no gene match. The CDR3 sequence is CASSSGTSGHRPGETQYF. The CDR3 region has the DNA TGCGCCAGCAGCTCCGGGACTAGCGGGCATCGCCCCGGAGAGACCCAGTACTTC. The whole variable domain, filled in from reference TRBV5-1 and TRBJ2-5, reads KAGVTQTPRYLIKTRGQQVTLSCSPISGHRSVSWYQQTPGQGLQFLFEYFSETQRNKGNFPGRFSGRQFSNSRSEMNVSTLELGDSALYLCASSSGTSGHRPGETQYFGPGTRLLVL.

The V gene is TRBV30, the J gene TRBJ1-2, with D perhaps matching TRBD1 (5 bases). V lost 0 bases to trimming and J lost 0 bases, with 11 bases between them. This CDR3 is built from 15 residues. Per germline, CDR1 GTSNPN and CDR2 SVGIG (reference sequence). CDR3 protein: CAWSVNRRANYGYTF. CDR3 nucleotide sequence: TGTGCCTGGAGTGTTAACAGGAGAGCTAACTATGGCTACACCTTC.

The chain couples TRBV24-1 to TRBJ2-1; 13 nucleotides line up with TRBD2. Germline CDR1 reads KGHDR; CDR2 reads SFDVKD. The CDR3 loop spans 17 amino acids. The ends lost 4 bases at V and 7 bases at J; junction bases unmatched: 9. CDR3 loop: CATSDPGTSGANNEQFF. In DNA, the CDR3 is TGTGCCACCAGTGACCCCGGGACTAGCGGGGCTAATAATGAGCAGTTCTTC.

The chain couples TRBV5-1 to TRBJ2-1; D perhaps matches TRBD2 (5 bases). Germline lookup yields CDR1 SGHRS and CDR2 YFSETQ. The ends were cut back, 4 bases at V and 9 bases at J, with 17 bases in the middle. The CDR3 loop spans 14 amino acids. CDR3 sequence: CASSEQTSPIEQFF. CDR3 nucleotide sequence: TGCGCCAGCAGCGAACAAACTAGTCCGATTGAGCAGTTCTTC.

V usage is TRBV5-1 and J usage is TRBJ2-5; D not resolved. The CDR3 totals 12 residues. V was trimmed by 2 bases and J by 2 bases, leaving 4 bases between them. Germline lookup yields CDR1 SGHRS and CDR2 YFSETQ. The CDR3 spells CASSFRQETQYF. The CDR3, as DNA: TGCGCCAGCAGCTTCAGGCAAGAGACCCAGTACTTC.

The rearrangement uses TRBV5-1 and TRBJ2-1; 10 positions match TRBD1. V was clipped by 4 bases and J by 3 bases; unmatched bases: 4. The germline V gene encodes CDR1 SGHRS and CDR2 YFSETQ. The CDR3 extends over 15 amino acids. CDR3 coding DNA: TGCGCCAGCAGCGTGGACAGGGGGTACTACAATGAGCAGTTCTTC. Its translation is CASSVDRGYYNEQFF.

The chain couples TRBV6-2 or TRBV6-3 to TRBJ1-1; TRBD1 might be the D (6 bases). The CDR3 is 14 amino acids. Trimming pared 4 bases from V and 0 bases from J, leaving 9 bases between. Germline CDR1 is MNHEY and CDR2 is SVGEGT. The CDR3 region has the DNA TGTGCCAGCAGTTTACAGGGTATGAACACTGAAGCTTTCTTT. Translated, it gives CASSLQGMNTEAFF.

The chain combines TRBV7-9 with TRBJ1-1; 7 nucleotides line up with TRBD1. Trimming at V came to 4 bases and at J to 4 bases, leaving 6 bases not matched to a gene. The CDR3 extends over 14 amino acids. CDR1 is SEHNR and CDR2 is FQNEAQ in the germline V gene (reference sequence). The CDR3 DNA reads TGTGCCAGCAGCTCACAGGGGTCGAGCACTGAAGCTTTCTTT. Protein product: CASSSQGSSTEAFF.

The chain combines TRBV7-9 with TRBJ2-7; D is perhaps TRBD2 (5 bases). This CDR3 spans 14 amino acids. V was trimmed by 5 bases and J by 0 bases, leaving 11 bases between them. CDR1 is SEHNR and CDR2 is FQNEAQ in the germline V gene (reference sequence). This CDR3 reads CASSRSGASYEQYF. The DNA for the CDR3 is TGTGCCAGCAGCCGCAGCGGAGCCTCCTACGAGCAGTACTTC. The full variable domain, completed using reference TRBV7-9 and TRBJ2-7, is DTGVSQNPRHKITKRGQNVTFRCDPISEHNRLYWYRQTLGQGPEFLTYFQNEAQLEKSRLLSDRFSAERPKGSFSTLEIQRTEQGDSAMYLCASSRSGASYEQYFGPGTRLTVT.

This sequence joins TRBV7-3 and TRBJ2-1; TRBD2 agrees at 8 bases. Germline V lookup: CDR1 SGHTA, CDR2 FQGTGA. The CDR3 length is 16 residues. Trimming cost V 5 bases and J 0 bases; bases outside gene matches: 6. DNA for the CDR3: TGTGCCAGCAGCCAACAAGCGGGAGCCTCCTACAATGAGCAGTTCTTC. Amino acids: CASSQQAGASYNEQFF.

CDR3 in amino acids: CASSPGGVGWKTEAFF. CDR3 DNA sequence: TGTGCCAGCTCACCGGGAGGGGTCGGTTGGAAAACTGAAGCTTTCTTT. The chain combines TRBV18 with TRBJ1-1, with a tentative D call TRBD1 (5 bases). The CDR3 has 16 residues. V gave up 3 bases and J gave up 5 bases, with 19 bases separating them. Germline CDR1 and CDR2: KGHSH and LQKENI.

V usage is TRBV6-1 and J usage is TRBJ2-1, with TRBD2 matching 7 bases. CDR3 length: 14 amino acids. In germline, CDR1 is MNHNS, CDR2 SASEGT. The J segment lost 7 bases and the V segment lost 0 bases, leaving 3 bases of the junction unmatched. CDR3 amino acids: CASSEAVLANEQFF. In nucleotides, the CDR3 is TGTGCCAGCAGTGAAGCCGTACTAGCGAATGAGCAGTTCTTC.

The V call is TRBV3-1 (or the pseudogene TRBV3-2), the J call TRBJ2-7; 10 positions agree with TRBD2. CDR1 and CDR2 from the germline V gene are LGHDT and YNNKEL (reference sequence). This CDR3 comprises 17 residues. The ends lost 4 bases at V and 6 bases at J; junction bases unmatched: 15. The CDR3 protein is CASSPIGPSGSPGEQYF. The DNA for the CDR3 is TGTGCCAGCAGCCCGATCGGACCTAGCGGGAGCCCAGGCGAGCAGTACTTC.

This rearrangement joins TRBV7-9 to TRBJ1-1; 8 nucleotides line up with TRBD1. The germline V gene has CDR1 SEHNR and CDR2 FQNEAQ (reference sequence). V shed 4 bases, J shed 0 bases, and the junction held 4 bases outside the gene matches. The CDR3 is made up of 15 amino acids. The CDR3 sequence: CASSSGTGMNTEAFF. The CDR3 region has the DNA TGTGCCAGCAGCTCCGGGACAGGCATGAACACTGAAGCTTTCTTT.

This clone has a single count. J is TRBJ1-4 and V is TRBV28; D is unclear. CDR3 size: 15 residues. Germline V gene data show CDR1 as MDHEN and CDR2 as SYDVKM. Trimming shortened V by 3 bases and J by 2 bases, and 10 bases separated the two germline ends. In nucleotides, the CDR3 is TGTGCCAGCAGTTTTACGGGAGGGACTAATGAAAAACTGTTTTTT. Its translation: CASSFTGGTNEKLFF.